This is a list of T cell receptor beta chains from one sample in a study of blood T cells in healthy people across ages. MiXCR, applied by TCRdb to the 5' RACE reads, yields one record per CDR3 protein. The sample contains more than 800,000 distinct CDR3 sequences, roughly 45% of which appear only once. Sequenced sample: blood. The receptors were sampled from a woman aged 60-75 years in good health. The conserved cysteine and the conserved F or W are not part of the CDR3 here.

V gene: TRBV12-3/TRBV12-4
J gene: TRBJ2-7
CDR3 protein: ASSFGREDEQY

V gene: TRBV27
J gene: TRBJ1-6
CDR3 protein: ASSSRDRSNSPLH

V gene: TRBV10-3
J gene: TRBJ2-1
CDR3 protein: AISESTGRVLAEQF

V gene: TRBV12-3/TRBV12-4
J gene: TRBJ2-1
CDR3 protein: ASSLLAGDRTYNEQF

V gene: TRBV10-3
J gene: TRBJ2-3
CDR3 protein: AISDTTDTQY

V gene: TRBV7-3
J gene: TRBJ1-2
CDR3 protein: ASSPTNLGGASGYT

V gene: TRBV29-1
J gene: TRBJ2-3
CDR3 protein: SVADRGSTDTQY

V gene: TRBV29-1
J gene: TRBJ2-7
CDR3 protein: CAGLGAYEQY

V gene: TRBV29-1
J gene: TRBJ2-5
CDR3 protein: SARRQGNPQETQY

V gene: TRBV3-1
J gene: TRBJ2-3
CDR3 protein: ASGQDSMSTQY

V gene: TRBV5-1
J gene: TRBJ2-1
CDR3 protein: ASRSGISFNEQF

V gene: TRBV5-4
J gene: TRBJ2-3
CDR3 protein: ASSLGGDSTDTQY

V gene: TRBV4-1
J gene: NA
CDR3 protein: ASSSSPTGSYEQY

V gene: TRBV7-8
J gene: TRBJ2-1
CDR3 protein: ASSSRTRSSYNEQF

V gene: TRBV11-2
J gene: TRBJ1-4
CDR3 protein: ASSQAPLANEKLF

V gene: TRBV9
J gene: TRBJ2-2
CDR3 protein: ASSVGLAGVNGELF

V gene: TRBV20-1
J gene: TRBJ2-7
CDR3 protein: SATAGTSYEQY

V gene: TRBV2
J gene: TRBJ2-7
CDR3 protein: ASSVDTGGYEQY

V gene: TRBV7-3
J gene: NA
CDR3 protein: ASSLNPRSHYEQY

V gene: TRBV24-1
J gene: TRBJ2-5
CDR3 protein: ATSDLGRGSNEQY

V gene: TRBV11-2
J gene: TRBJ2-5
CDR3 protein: ASSFGLGMYQETQY

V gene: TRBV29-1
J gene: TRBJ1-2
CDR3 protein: SVDRGIYGYT

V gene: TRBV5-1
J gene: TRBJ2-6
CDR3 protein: ASSSRGIISGANVLT

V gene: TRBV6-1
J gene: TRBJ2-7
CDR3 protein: ASSEPTLPPAHYEQY

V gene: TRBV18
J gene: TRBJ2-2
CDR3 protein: ASSPRGQVSAANTGELF

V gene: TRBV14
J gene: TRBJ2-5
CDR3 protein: ASSRRLPSSYNEQY

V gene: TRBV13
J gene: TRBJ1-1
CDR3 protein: ASNLGMGPNTEAF

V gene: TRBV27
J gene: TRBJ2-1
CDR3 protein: ASSGAGQGHNEQF

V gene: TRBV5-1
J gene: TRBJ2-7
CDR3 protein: ASSDRGTPYEQY

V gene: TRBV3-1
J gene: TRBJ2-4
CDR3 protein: ASSQDPGGHKNIQY

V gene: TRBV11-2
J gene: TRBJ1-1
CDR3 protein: ASRYSAGVAEAF

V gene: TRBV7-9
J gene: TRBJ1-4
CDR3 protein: ASSLGPRVLDEKLF

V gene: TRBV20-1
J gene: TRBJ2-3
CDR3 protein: SARGGTGSLDTQY